This is a list of T cell receptor beta chains from one sample in a study of T cell responses to AZD1222 COVID-19 vaccine. Measured with immunoSEQ multiplex PCR; TCRdb has only the in-frame clones, and not every one. The data show some 120,000 clones, approximately 88% seen once. This specimen consisted of peripheral blood, obtained on day 0 of AZD1222 vaccination. The receptors were sampled from an adult in good health. Each CDR3 is given with its conserved first and last residue. Each record gives: V gene, CDR3 length, clone size, D gene, J gene, CDR3 DNA, CDR3 protein. The D gene is left open where the match is weak. Clone sizes are given selectively: once, few, many, or a class where the clone is expanded.

>TRBV19|14|-|TRBD1|TRBJ1-1
TGTGCCAGTAGTTTGACAGGGGGGAACCCTGAAGCTTTCTTT
CASSLTGGNPEAFF
>TRBV7-9|15|-|-|TRBJ1-1
TGTGCCAGCAGCGTAACCCCTCCGGGAGCCGAGGGAGCTTTCTTT
CASSVTPPGAEGAFF
>TRBV7-8|16|-|-|TRBJ1-5
TGTGCCAGCAGCTTAGAGGGGTTCTATAGCAATCAGCCCCAGCATTTT
CASSLEGFYSNQPQHF
>TRBV18|15|-|TRBD2|TRBJ2-7
TGTGCCAGCTCCCCCCTAGCGGGAGGTCTCAACGAGCAGTACTTC
CASSPLAGGLNEQYF
>TRBV30|12|-|-|TRBJ2-2
TGTGCCTGGACCGTTGGGGCCGGGGAGCTGTTTTTT
CAWTVGAGELFF
>TRBV6-5|12|-|TRBD1|TRBJ1-1
TGTGCCAGCAGTTATGGACAGGGGGAGGCTTTCTTT
CASSYGQGEAFF
>TRBV19|15|-|-|TRBJ2-7
TGTGCCAGTAGTTTTACAGGGAGTTGGAACTACGAGCAGTACTTC
CASSFTGSWNYEQYF
>TRBV12-3/TRBV12-4|12|once|-|TRBJ2-7
TGTGCCAGCAGTCCACAGGTCTACGAGCAGTACTTC
CASSPQVYEQYF
>TRBV6-6|15|-|-|TRBJ2-7
TGTGCCAGCAGTTACTCGATGGGGAGGGGGGACGAGCAGTACTTC
CASSYSMGRGDEQYF
>TRBV18|16|-|TRBD1|TRBJ1-1
TGTGCCAGCTCACCCTCCAGGGGGGGGGTGAACACTGAAGCTTTCTTT
CASSPSRGGVNTEAFF
>TRBV21-1|18|-|-|TRBJ2-6
TGTGCCAGCAGCCAGAGCCGGGGGATATGCTCTGGGGCCAACGTCCTGACTTTC
CASSQSRGICSGANVLTF
>TRBV4-1|18|-|-|TRBJ2-7
TGCGCCAGCAGCCAAATCTTGTCGGGCATTGGGGGTGGGAGCGAGCAGTACTTC
CASSQILSGIGGGSEQYF
>TRBV7-3|12|-|-|TRBJ2-1
TGTGCCAGCAGCTTCCAGGGAAATGAGCAGTTCTTC
CASSFQGNEQFF
>TRBV7-9|15|few|TRBD2|TRBJ2-1
TGTGCCAGCAGCTTAGCGAGCGGGAGGTCGAATGAGCAGTTCTTC
CASSLASGRSNEQFF
>TRBV28|15|once|-|TRBJ1-6
TGTGCCAGCAGTCCATTCGCAGGGTATAATTCACCCCTCCACTTT
CASSPFAGYNSPLHF
>TRBV7-9|15|-|TRBD2|TRBJ2-3
TGTGCCAGCAGCTTAGCAGCTAGCGGGACAGATACGCAGTATTTT
CASSLAASGTDTQYF
>TRBV7-2|17|-|TRBD1|TRBJ1-1
TGTGCCAGCAGCCGTTTAGCTGGGACAGGGGATCGTACTGAAGCTTTCTTT
CASSRLAGTGDRTEAFF
>TRBV27|14|-|-|TRBJ1-1
TGTGCCAGCAAACGCTCAGCCGGAAACACTGAAGCTTTCTTT
CASKRSAGNTEAFF
>TRBV18|13|-|-|TRBJ1-2
TGTGCCAGCTCAGACCTGTCCGATTATGGCTACACCTTC
CASSDLSDYGYTF
>TRBV18|13|-|-|TRBJ1-2
TGTGCCAGCTCACCCGCAGGGGTTGATGGCTACACCTTC
CASSPAGVDGYTF
>TRBV5-4|14|-|-|TRBJ1-3
TGTGCCAGCAGCTTGAGAGGGTCTGGAAACACCATATATTTT
CASSLRGSGNTIYF
>TRBV9|16|-|TRBD1|TRBJ2-2
TGTGCCAGCAGCGCCCGGGACAGGGCGTCTACCGGGGAGCTGTTTTTT
CASSARDRASTGELFF
>TRBV12-3/TRBV12-4|13|-|-|TRBJ1-1
TGTGCCAGCAGTTTGGGTCCGAACACTGAAGCTTTCTTT
CASSLGPNTEAFF
>TRBV6-1|15|-|TRBD1|TRBJ1-1
TGTGCCAGCAGTGAAGTAATACAGGGGGGAACTGAAGCTTTCTTT
CASSEVIQGGTEAFF
>TRBV7-3|12|-|-|TRBJ2-2
TGTGCCAGCAGCTTACTGCCCGGGGAGCTGTTTTTT
CASSLLPGELFF
>TRBV7-2|14|-|-|TRBJ2-1
TGTGCCAGCAGCCCGAGGACAGCTTTTAATGAGCAGTTCTTC
CASSPRTAFNEQFF
>TRBV19|15|-|-|TRBJ1-4
TGTGCCAGTAGTAGTGGACAGCCAACTAATGAAAAACTGTTTTTT
CASSSGQPTNEKLFF
>TRBV5-5|16|once|TRBD1|TRBJ2-1
TGTGCCAGCAGCTCGCGGATGACAGGGGGTGGCAATGAGCAGTTCTTC
CASSSRMTGGGNEQFF
>TRBV19|15|-|-|TRBJ1-5
TGTGCCAGTAGTACCCCCCTCGTGGCAAAGCAGCCCCAGCATTTT
CASSTPLVAKQPQHF
>TRBV7-3|15|-|TRBD1|TRBJ1-1
TGTGCCAGCAGCTTAATGGGACAGGGGAACACTGAAGCTTTCTTT
CASSLMGQGNTEAFF
>TRBV5-6|14|-|TRBD1|TRBJ1-4
TGTGCCAGCAGCGAACAGGGGTTGGGTGAAAAACTGTTTTTT
CASSEQGLGEKLFF
>TRBV14|15|-|TRBD2|TRBJ2-7
TGTGCCACCCGAAGGACCGGGACTAGCGGCTACGAGCAGTACTTC
CATRRTGTSGYEQYF
>TRBV7-2|16|-|TRBD2|TRBJ2-5
TGTGCCAGCAGCTCGATTAGCGGGAGGGTCGGGGAGACCCAGTACTTC
CASSSISGRVGETQYF
>TRBV9|16|-|TRBD1|TRBJ2-1
TGTGCCAGCAGCGTTCCGACAGGGGGCAAGTACAATGAGCAGTTCTTC
CASSVPTGGKYNEQFF
>TRBV9|14|-|-|TRBJ1-2
TGTGCCAGCAGCGTAGGGGGTACAGGCTATGGCTACACCTTC
CASSVGGTGYGYTF
>TRBV28|13|-|TRBD1|TRBJ1-2
TGTGCCAGCAGTTTTCCAGGGGGCGGCGGCTACACCTTC
CASSFPGGGGYTF
>TRBV9|16|-|TRBD1|TRBJ1-4
TGTGCCAGCAGCGCCGATGACAGGGCTCTAGGTGAAAAACTGTTTTTT
CASSADDRALGEKLFF
>TRBV7-8|14|-|-|TRBJ1-4
TGTGCCAGCAGCTTAGAAACAGTGAATGAAAAACTGTTTTTT
CASSLETVNEKLFF
>TRBV28|13|-|-|TRBJ2-2
TGTGCCAGCAGTCCTTGGCACACCGGGGAGCTGTTTTTT
CASSPWHTGELFF
>TRBV2|15|-|-|TRBJ2-1
TGTGCCAGCGCCGACTCAGGGGGGGCCTACAATGAGCAGTTCTTC
CASADSGGAYNEQFF